Below, 22 T cell receptor beta chains from the same sample are listed, as sequenced in a study of blood T cell repertoires in COVID-19. Sequencing was performed with immunoSEQ multiplex PCR; in TCRdb, only in-frame clones are kept and a portion is missing. The sample includes roughly 200,000 clones, 82% of them seen just once. Specimen: PBMCs or T cells enriched from blood (not recorded which). Every receptor here comes from a woman aged 55-70 years with acute COVID-19.

The gene calls are TRBV11-3 and TRBJ2-3; TRBD2 matches at 7 bases. The CDR3 spans 14 residues. J was trimmed by 2 bases and V by 4 bases; bases with no gene match: 3. Looked up from germline, CDR1 is SGHNT and CDR2 is YENEEA. CDR3 region: CASSSGGYTDTQYF. In nucleotides, the CDR3 is TGTGCCAGCAGCTCCGGGGGGTACACAGATACGCAGTATTTT.

This clone came up a few times. The chain couples TRBV2 to TRBJ2-1; D not resolved. Germline CDR1 and CDR2: SNHLY and FYNNEI. V dropped 4 bases and J dropped 10 bases, with 8 bases sitting between them. This CDR3 spans 11 amino acids. The chain's CDR3 is CASSGGLEQFF. As DNA, the CDR3 is TGTGCCAGCAGTGGCGGATTAGAGCAGTTCTTC.

This rearrangement joins TRBV7-2 to TRBJ2-1; the D is unclear. The V end lost 3 bases, the J end lost 1 base, and 7 bases lay between the germline ends. The CDR3 has 14 amino acids. Germline V gives CDR1 SGHTA, CDR2 FQGNSA. The CDR3: CASSLEYSYNEQFF. In nucleotides, the CDR3 is TGTGCCAGCAGCTTGGAGTATTCCTACAATGAGCAGTTCTTC.

This sequence joins TRBV18 and TRBJ1-2, with D possibly TRBD1 on 5 matching bases. From germline, CDR1 is KGHSH and CDR2 LQKENI. The CDR3 covers 13 residues. Trimming shortened V by 0 bases and J by 8 bases, and 10 bases separated the two germline ends. CDR3 protein: CASSPPSPGGYTF. The CDR3, as DNA: TGTGCCAGCTCACCACCGAGCCCAGGGGGCTACACCTTC.

This chain connects TRBV7-2 to TRBJ2-5; 7 bases match TRBD2. With V trimmed by 5 bases and J by 5 bases, 8 bases remained unmatched. Germline V gives CDR1 SGHTA, CDR2 FQGNSA. CDR3 length equals 14 residues. Here the CDR3 DNA reads TGTGCCAGCAGCCCCCAGCGGGGTGGGGAGACCCAGTACTTC. Residues: CASSPQRGGETQYF.

V is TRBV7-7 and J is TRBJ2-7, with D uncertain. Germline CDR1 SSHAT, CDR2 FNYEAQ (reference sequence). V gave up 3 bases and J gave up 5 bases, with 11 bases separating them. The CDR3 length is 13 residues. In DNA, the CDR3 is TGTGCCAGCAGCTTTAACCAGAATAACGAGCAGTACTTC. Encoded protein: CASSFNQNNEQYF.

In DNA, the CDR3 is TGTGCCAGCAGCCCTCTAGGGGCCAACAATGAGCAGTTCTTC. It translates to CASSPLGANNEQFF. This chain links TRBV3-1 (or the pseudogene TRBV3-2) with TRBJ2-1; D may be TRBD1 (5 bases). The V end was cut by 4 bases, the J end by 5 bases, with 12 bases between. Germline CDR1 reads LGHDT; CDR2 reads YNNKEL (reference sequence). The CDR3 runs 14 residues.

This clone has just a few counts. The chain recombines TRBV24-1 with TRBJ2-3, with a possible D match to TRBD1 (6 bases). The V end lost 4 bases, the J end lost 2 bases, and 15 bases lay between the germline ends. CDR1 KGHDR and CDR2 SFDVKD come from the germline V gene. The CDR3 has 16 residues. The CDR3 bases are TGTGCCACCAGTGACCCGTCCCGGGACAACACAGATACGCAGTATTTT. It encodes CATSDPSRDNTDTQYF.

The V gene is TRBV10-3, the J gene TRBJ1-1; D not certain. Trimming pared 3 bases from V and 8 bases from J, leaving 7 bases between. Germline V gene sequence: CDR1 ENHRY, CDR2 SYGVKD. The CDR3 sequence is 11 residues long. DNA of the CDR3: TGTGCCATCAGTGATACTATCGAAGCTTTCTTT. This translates into CAISDTIEAFF.

The J gene is TRBJ2-7, the V gene TRBV30, with 12 bases that match TRBD2. Germline loops: CDR1 GTSNPN, CDR2 SVGIG (reference sequence). V lost 3 bases and J lost 2; bases outside the gene matches: 5. The length of the CDR3 is 15 residues. CDR3 sequence: CAWSLAGGKPYEQYF. The DNA of the CDR3 is TGTGCCTGGAGCCTAGCGGGAGGGAAGCCCTACGAGCAGTACTTC.

The CDR3 DNA follows: TGCAGCGCCAAAGCGGGGACAGGGATGACTGAAGCTTTCTTT. Amino acids: CSAKAGTGMTEAFF. This chain links TRBV29-1 with TRBJ1-1, with 9 bases that match TRBD1. V lost 7 bases and J lost 5; bases outside the gene matches: 11. The CDR3 runs to 14 residues. The germline gives CDR1 SQVTM, CDR2 ANQGSEA.

The chain has TRBV9 and TRBJ1-3, with D possibly being TRBD1 (5 bases). The CDR3 covers 16 residues. Per the germline V gene, CDR1 is SGDLS and CDR2 is YYNGEE. V shed 2 bases and J shed 0 bases, with 12 bases lying between them. CDR3 in amino acids: CASSVATGISGNTIYF. In DNA form, the CDR3 reads TGTGCCAGCAGCGTGGCCACAGGTATCTCTGGAAACACCATATATTTT.

The CDR3 DNA sequence: TGTGCCTGGAGTGTATCTTCCGGAAACACCATATATTTT. Its protein is CAWSVSSGNTIYF. The rearrangement joins TRBV30 to TRBJ1-3; D gene ambiguous. This CDR3 has 13 amino acids. V dropped 0 bases and J dropped 4 bases, with 7 bases sitting between them. CDR1 is GTSNPN and CDR2 is SVGIG in the germline V gene (reference sequence).

This chain links TRBV19 with TRBJ2-3; weak D call: TRBD1 (6 bases). The germline V gene has CDR1 LNHDA and CDR2 SQIVND (reference sequence). Deletions cut 6 bases from V and 0 bases from J, with 10 bases between. The CDR3 is made up of 14 amino acids. The CDR3 loop reads CASRVQGSTDTQYF. For the CDR3, the DNA is TGTGCCAGTAGGGTACAGGGTAGCACAGATACGCAGTATTTT.

The V call is TRBV6-2 or TRBV6-3, the J call TRBJ2-1; TRBD2 aligns across 10 bases. CDR1 and CDR2 from the germline V gene are MNHEY and SVGEGT. The ends lost 2 bases at V and 8 bases at J; junction bases unmatched: 6. This CDR3 has 15 residues. This chain's CDR3 is CASSYRAGGPYEQFF. CDR3 coding DNA: TGTGCCAGCAGTTACCGAGCGGGGGGGCCCTATGAGCAGTTCTTC.

Of note for this clone: Compared with germline, one end of the junction differs, possibly owing to a read error. The V gene is TRBV7-2, the J gene TRBJ2-7, with 7 nucleotides matching TRBD1. Per germline, CDR1 SGHTA and CDR2 FQGNSA. This CDR3 region has 14 residues. CDR3 DNA: TGTGCCAGCAGCTTAGAAAGTCGCACCGGGACAGAGAGTTTC. Protein sequence: CASSLESRTGTESF.

The chain links TRBV27 to TRBJ2-3; TRBD1 matches at 11 bases. The CDR3 is 14 amino acids. Trimming at V came to 8 bases and at J to 4 bases, leaving 5 bases not matched to a gene. From germline, CDR1 is MNHEY and CDR2 SMNVEV (reference sequence). The chain's CDR3 is CASRGQGASDTQYF. CDR3 DNA: TGTGCCAGCCGAGGACAGGGGGCTTCAGATACGCAGTATTTT.

The V call is TRBV5-1, the J call TRBJ2-2; D call uncertain. The CDR3 is made up of 15 amino acids. Germline CDR1 and CDR2: SGHRS and YFSETQ. The ends were cut back, 5 bases at V and 4 bases at J, with 15 bases in the middle. CDR3 coding DNA: TGCGCCAGCAGTGTCGTCCCCTCGGGCACCGGGGAGCTGTTTTTT. As protein: CASSVVPSGTGELFF.

Only a few counts were recorded for this clone. V and J are TRBV14 and TRBJ1-1; TRBD1 matches 8 bases. This CDR3 is built from 14 residues. The V and J ends lost 0 bases and 5 bases, in that order; junction bases with no gene match: 2. Germline values: CDR1 SGHDN, CDR2 FVKESK. The CDR3 bases are TGTGCCAGCAGCCAAGATTACAGGGGGACTGAAGCTTTCTTT. Protein product: CASSQDYRGTEAFF.

This sequence joins TRBV21-1 and TRBJ2-7; the table's D call, TRBD1, was not checked against the DNA. TRBV21-1 constitutes a pseudogene. The CDR3 contains 14 residues. The CDR3 DNA is TGTGCCAGCAGCACTTCAGGGCCCTCCTACGAGCAGTACTTC. Amino acids: CASSTSGPSYEQYF.

This clone was recorded a few times. The V call is TRBV24-1, the J call TRBJ1-2; D uncertain. The CDR3 spans 13 residues. From germline, CDR1 is KGHDR and CDR2 SFDVKD. V was clipped by 4 bases and J by 0 bases, with 5 bases between them. The CDR3 nucleotides are TGTGCCACCAGTGAGCAGACTAACTATGGCTACACCTTC. Translating it yields CATSEQTNYGYTF.

The chain joins TRBV27 to TRBJ2-7, with D perhaps matching TRBD1 (5 bases). V gave up 1 base and J gave up 2 bases, with 9 bases separating them. Germline V gene lookup returns CDR1 MNHEY and CDR2 SMNVEV (reference sequence). There are 14 residues in the CDR3. The chain's CDR3 is CASSLLGDTYEQYF. The CDR3 region has the DNA TGTGCCAGCAGTTTATTAGGGGATACCTACGAGCAGTACTTC.